The rows below give T cell receptor beta chains drawn from one sample of a study of shared clonotypes between healthy human individuals. The repertoire was sequenced with immunoSEQ multiplex PCR; TCRdb's copy has only in-frame clones and lacks some. Found here are approximately 2,000,000 clones, about 90% of them singletons; the top ten hold around 0.35%. The sequenced sample consisted of naive CD4+ T cells from PBMCs. The receptors were sampled from a man aged 18-30 years in good health. Some clones in this sample may be carry-over from other donors' samples. Each CDR3 is given with its conserved first and last residue. A D gene is named only where the DNA matches it firmly. Only some rows state a clone size, as once, few, many or a class for expanded clones.

>.|TRBJ2-3|.|TRBV7-2
TGTGCCAGCAGCTTAGTTCCCACAGATACGCAGTATTTT
CASSLVPTDTQYF
>.|TRBJ1-2|TRBD1|TRBV5-1
TGCGCCAGCAGCTGGGCCCGGGACAGCTATGGCTACACCTTC
CASSWARDSYGYTF
>.|TRBJ1-5|.|TRBV19
TGTGCCAGTAGTATGAGGTTGCAGAAAATGGATAGCAATCAGCCCCAGCATTTT
CASSMRLQKMDSNQPQHF
>once|TRBJ2-1|.|TRBV11-2
TGTGCCAGCAGCCCCTTAGAGGACAATGAGCAGTTCTTC
CASSPLEDNEQFF
>.|TRBJ2-2|.|TRBV18
TGTGCCAGCTCACCACTGGGGGAGAACACCGGGGAGCTGTTTTTT
CASSPLGENTGELFF
>.|TRBJ2-7|.|TRBV2
TGTGCCAGCAGTCTCATTCGCGCAGCCCTTAAGTACGAGCAGTACTTC
CASSLIRAALKYEQYF
>.|TRBJ1-1|.|TRBV7-9
TGTGCCAGCAGCTCCCAGCCGAACACTGAAGCTTTCTTT
CASSSQPNTEAFF
>once|TRBJ1-4|.|TRBV6-5
TGTGCCAGCAGTTACGAGGGAAGTCGCGAAAAACTGTTTTTT
CASSYEGSREKLFF
>few|TRBJ1-1|.|TRBV20-1
TGCAGTGCTAGGTGGGGGTCTGAAGCTTTCTTT
CSARWGSEAFF
>.|TRBJ2-2|.|TRBV28
TGTGCCAGCAGTTTACCAACCCTCGGAACCGGGGAGCTGTTTTTT
CASSLPTLGTGELFF
>.|TRBJ1-2|.|TRBV28
TGTGCCAGCACCCTAGGTCCCAGCAACTATGGCTACACCTTC
CASTLGPSNYGYTF
>.|TRBJ1-1|.|TRBV5-1
TGCGCCAGCAGCTTGATGAAGGAACCGACTCAGAACACTGAAGCTTTCTTT
CASSLMKEPTQNTEAFF
>.|TRBJ2-5|.|TRBV2
TGTGCCAGCAGCCGGGCGGAGGGGGGACCCCACTTC
CASSRAEGGPHF
>.|TRBJ1-3|.|TRBV28
TGTGCCACTGGGGTCCTCTCTGGAAACACCATATATTTT
CATGVLSGNTIYF
>.|TRBJ2-1|.|TRBV5-1
TGCGCCAGCAGCCCCGACAGTAGCTCCTACAATGAGCAGTTCTTC
CASSPDSSSYNEQFF
>.|TRBJ1-5|.|TRBV4-1
TGCGCCAGCAGCCAAGATTTGGAAGGGGTGAGCAATCAGCCCCAGCATTTT
CASSQDLEGVSNQPQHF
>.|TRBJ2-2|TRBD2|TRBV27
TGTGCCAGCAGTTTATTTAGGGGGACTAGCGGCACCGGGGAGCTGTTTTTT
CASSLFRGTSGTGELFF
>.|TRBJ2-2|.|TRBV4-2
TGTGCCAGCAGCCAGAGGGGAGCGACCGGGGAGCTGTTTTTT
CASSQRGATGELFF
>once|TRBJ1-1|.|TRBV6-6
TGTGCCAGCAGTTATCGGTCTGAAGCTTTCTTT
CASSYRSEAFF
>few|TRBJ2-1|.|TRBV14
TGTGCCAGCAGCCAAGTGGATCGGGGATGGGGCGGCGAGCAGTTCTTC
CASSQVDRGWGGEQFF
>once|TRBJ2-7|.|TRBV5-6
TGTGCCAGCAGCTTGGGTCCGGGACCGTACGAGCAGTACTTC
CASSLGPGPYEQYF
>.|TRBJ2-7|.|TRBV6-6
TGTGCCAGCAGCCCCGGGTCCTACGAGCAGTACTTC
CASSPGSYEQYF
>.|TRBJ2-1|.|TRBV18
TGTGCCAGCTCACCACCGAGTAGTTCGAACAATGAGCAGTTCTTC
CASSPPSSSNNEQFF
>.|TRBJ2-2|TRBD1|TRBV2
TGTGCCAGCAGTTTAGGACAGGGATCGAACACCGGGGAGCTGTTTTTT
CASSLGQGSNTGELFF
>.|TRBJ1-2|TRBD1|TRBV28
TGTGCCAGCAGTTTCGGCCAGGGGGGTTGGTATGGCTACACCTTC
CASSFGQGGWYGYTF
>.|TRBJ2-1|.|TRBV11-2
TGTGCCAGCAGCTTAGACGGGAGCTCCTACAATGAGCAGTTCTTC
CASSLDGSSYNEQFF
>.|TRBJ1-2|.|TRBV28
TGTGCCAGCAGTTTCAAGGCGGTAAACTATGGCTACACCTTC
CASSFKAVNYGYTF
>.|TRBJ2-5|.|TRBV19
TGTGCCAGTAGTCCCGCGGCACAAGAGACCCAGTACTTC
CASSPAAQETQYF
>.|TRBJ2-7|.|TRBV5-1
TGCGCCAGCAGCTTGGGGACGACGAGGCCGAACTACGAGCAGTACTTC
CASSLGTTRPNYEQYF
>.|TRBJ2-1|TRBD2|TRBV11-2
TGTGCCAGCAGCTTAGGGACTAGCGGGAGGGCCAATGAGCAGTTCTTC
CASSLGTSGRANEQFF
>.|TRBJ2-1|.|TRBV19
TGTGCCACATCAGGCGCCCCGAGCTCCTACAATGAGCAGTTCTTC
CATSGAPSSYNEQFF
>.|TRBJ2-1|.|TRBV7-8
TGTGCCAGCAGCTTAGCGGGTACACGGGCTGAGCAGTTCTTC
CASSLAGTRAEQFF
>.|TRBJ1-4|.|TRBV6-5
TGTGCCAGCAGTTACGAACAATGGGAAAAACTGTTTTTT
CASSYEQWEKLFF
>.|TRBJ2-7|.|TRBV11-2
TGTGCCAGCAGCTCAGGGGGGGGCGCCCCCTACGAGCAGTACTTC
CASSSGGGAPYEQYF
>once|TRBJ2-3|.|TRBV7-3
TGTGCCAGCAGCCTCGGACTCATCACAGATACGCAGTATTTT
CASSLGLITDTQYF
>few|TRBJ1-1|.|TRBV7-9
TGTGCCAGCAGCTTCCACTCCAACAAGAACACTGAAGCTTTCTTT
CASSFHSNKNTEAFF
>.|TRBJ1-5|.|TRBV11-2
TGTGCCAGCAGCTTAGAGGGCCTAGGCATCCAGCATTTT
CASSLEGLGIQHF
>.|TRBJ1-3|.|TRBV2
TGTGCCAGCTCCAGCGGGAGATCTGGAAACACCATATATTTT
CASSSGRSGNTIYF
>.|TRBJ2-6|.|TRBV5-1
TGCGCCAGCAGCCCCACCGACTCTGGGGCCAACGTCCTGACTTTC
CASSPTDSGANVLTF
>.|TRBJ1-1|.|TRBV29-1
TGCAGCGTGGGGACGCGGGAAGCTTTCTTT
CSVGTREAFF
>.|TRBJ2-7|TRBD2|TRBV5-1
TGCGCCAGCAGCAGAGGGACTAGCGAGGCCTACGAGCAGTACTTC
CASSRGTSEAYEQYF
>.|TRBJ2-7|TRBD2|TRBV28
TGTGCCAGCAGAGGAGGACTAGTCTCCTACGAGCAGTACTTC
CASRGGLVSYEQYF
>.|TRBJ2-5|.|TRBV7-2
TGTGCCAGCAGTCCAGCCCGAAGTTCGGGCAAGACCCAGTACTTC
CASSPARSSGKTQYF
>.|TRBJ2-2|TRBD2|TRBV28
TGTGCCAGCAGTTTAACTAGCGGGATAACCGGGGAGCTGTTTTTT
CASSLTSGITGELFF
>.|TRBJ2-3|.|TRBV2
TGTGCCAGCAGTGGATTGGAGACAGGCACAGATACGCAGTATTTT
CASSGLETGTDTQYF
>.|TRBJ2-7|.|TRBV11-2
TGTGCCAGCAGCCTGGGGGTGAGTTGGACAGCTACCTACGAGCAGTACTTC
CASSLGVSWTATYEQYF
>.|TRBJ2-2|.|TRBV6-5
TGTGCCAGCAGTCAAGGGACACTGAACACCGGGGAGCTGTTTTTT
CASSQGTLNTGELFF
>.|TRBJ2-4|.|TRBV6-1
TGTGCCAGCAGTGTTGGTTCGGCAGGCGGCGACATTCAGTACTTC
CASSVGSAGGDIQYF
>.|TRBJ2-2|.|TRBV15
TGTGCCACCAAGAACCTCGGGACACTGGGGACCGGGGAGCTGTTTTTT
CATKNLGTLGTGELFF
>.|TRBJ2-3|.|TRBV7-9
TGTGCCAGCAGCTTAGTAGGGGGTACTACAGATACGCAGTATTTT
CASSLVGGTTDTQYF
>.|TRBJ1-4|.|TRBV7-3
TGTGCCAGCAGCGCCCACAGGGTACAAGAGGATAAACTGTTTTTT
CASSAHRVQEDKLFF
>.|TRBJ2-1|TRBD1|TRBV18
TGTGCCAGCTCAGCCAGGGGGTTGGGGTACAATGAGCAGTTCTTC
CASSARGLGYNEQFF
>.|TRBJ2-7|.|TRBV6-1
TGTGCCAGCAGTGAAGATAAGGAGGGGCCGTACGAGCAGTACTTC
CASSEDKEGPYEQYF
>.|TRBJ2-7|.|TRBV7-2
TGTGCCAGCAGCTTAGTACCGCTGACCTTCTACGAGCAGTACTTC
CASSLVPLTFYEQYF
>.|TRBJ2-2|.|TRBV6-5
TGTGCCAGCAACAGACTAGCCGGGGAGCTGTTTTTT
CASNRLAGELFF
>.|TRBJ1-3|TRBD1|TRBV28
TGTGCCAGCACCCCGAGAGCCAGGCGGGACAGGCGGACTGGAAACACCATATATTTT
CASTPRARRDRRTGNTIYF
>.|TRBJ2-2|.|TRBV7-2
TGTGCCACCCAAGAGGGACGTCGGAACACCGGGGAGCTGTTTTTT
CATQEGRRNTGELFF